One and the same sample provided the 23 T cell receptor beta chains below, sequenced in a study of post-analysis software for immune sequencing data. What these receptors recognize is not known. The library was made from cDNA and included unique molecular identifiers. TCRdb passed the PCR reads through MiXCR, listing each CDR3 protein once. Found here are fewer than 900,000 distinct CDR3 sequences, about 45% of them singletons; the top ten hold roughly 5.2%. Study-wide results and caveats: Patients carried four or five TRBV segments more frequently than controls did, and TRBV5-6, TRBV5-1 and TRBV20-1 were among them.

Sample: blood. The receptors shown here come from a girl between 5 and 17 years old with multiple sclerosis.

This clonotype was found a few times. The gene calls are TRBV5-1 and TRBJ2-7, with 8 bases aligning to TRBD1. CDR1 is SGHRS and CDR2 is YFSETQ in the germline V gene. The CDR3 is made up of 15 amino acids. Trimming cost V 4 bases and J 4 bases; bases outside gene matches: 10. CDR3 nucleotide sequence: TGCGCCAGCAGCCTAGGGACAGGAGTTGTATACGAGCAGTACTTC. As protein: CASSLGTGVVYEQYF.

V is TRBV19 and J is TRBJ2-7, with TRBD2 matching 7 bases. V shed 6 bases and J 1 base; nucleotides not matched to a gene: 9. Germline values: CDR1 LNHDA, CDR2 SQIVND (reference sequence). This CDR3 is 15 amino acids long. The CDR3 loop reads CASSRNRDYSYEQYF. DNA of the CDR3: TGTGCCAGTAGCCGAAACCGGGACTATTCCTACGAGCAGTACTTC.

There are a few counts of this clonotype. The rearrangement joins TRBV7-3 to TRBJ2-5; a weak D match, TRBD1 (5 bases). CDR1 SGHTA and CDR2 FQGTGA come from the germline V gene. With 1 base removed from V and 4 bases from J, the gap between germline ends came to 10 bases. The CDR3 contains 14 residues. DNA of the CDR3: TGTGCCAGCAGCTTAAATCAGGGTTTAGAGACCCAGTACTTC. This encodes CASSLNQGLETQYF.

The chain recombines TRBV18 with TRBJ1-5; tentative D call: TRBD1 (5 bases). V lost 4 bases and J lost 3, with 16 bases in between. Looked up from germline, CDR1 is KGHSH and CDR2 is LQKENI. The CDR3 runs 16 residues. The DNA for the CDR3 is TGTGCCAGCTCACACTCATTACAGGATCCCAATCAGCCCCAGCATTTT. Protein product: CASSHSLQDPNQPQHF. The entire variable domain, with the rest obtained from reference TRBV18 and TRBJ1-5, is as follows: NAGVMQNPRHLVRRRGQEARLRCSPMKGHSHVYWYRQLPEEGLKFMVYLQKENIIDESGMPKERFSAEFPKEGPSILRIQQVVRGDSAAYFCASSHSLQDPNQPQHFGDGTRLSIL.

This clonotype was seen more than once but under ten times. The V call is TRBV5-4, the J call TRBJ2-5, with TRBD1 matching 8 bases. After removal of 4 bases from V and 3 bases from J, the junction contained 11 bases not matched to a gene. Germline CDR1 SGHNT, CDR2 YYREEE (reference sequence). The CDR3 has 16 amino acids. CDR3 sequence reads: CASSRTSGQAKETQYF. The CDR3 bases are TGTGCCAGCAGCCGAACTTCGGGACAGGCTAAAGAGACCCAGTACTTC.

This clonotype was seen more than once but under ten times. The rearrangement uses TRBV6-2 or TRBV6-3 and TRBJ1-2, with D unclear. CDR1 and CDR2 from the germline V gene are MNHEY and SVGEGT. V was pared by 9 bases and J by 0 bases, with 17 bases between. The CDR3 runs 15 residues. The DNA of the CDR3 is TGTGCCAGTCGGTTTGTCGGCGACGCTAACTATGGCTACACCTTC. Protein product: CASRFVGDANYGYTF.

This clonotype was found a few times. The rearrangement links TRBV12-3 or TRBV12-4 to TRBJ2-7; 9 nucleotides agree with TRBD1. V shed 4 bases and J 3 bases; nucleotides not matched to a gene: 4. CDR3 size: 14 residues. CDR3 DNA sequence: TGTGCCAGCAGTTACAGGGGGCCGCTCTACGAGCAGTACTTC. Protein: CASSYRGPLYEQYF.

In DNA, the CDR3 is TGCAGCGTTGAAGGGACTAGCGGGAGGGGCTACAATGAGCAGTTCTTC. This codes for CSVEGTSGRGYNEQFF. The chain employs TRBV29-1 and TRBJ2-1, with TRBD2 matching over 15 bases. Looked up from germline, CDR1 is SQVTM and CDR2 is ANQGSEA. The V gene end was trimmed by 1 base and the J gene end by 3 bases; junction bases not matched to a gene: 1. CDR3 length: 16 residues.

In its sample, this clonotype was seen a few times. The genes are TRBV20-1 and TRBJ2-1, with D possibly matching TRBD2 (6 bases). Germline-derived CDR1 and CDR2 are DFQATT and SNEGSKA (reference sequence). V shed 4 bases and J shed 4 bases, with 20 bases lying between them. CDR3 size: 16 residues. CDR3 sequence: CSATSPGLLGYNEQFF. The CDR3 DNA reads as TGCAGTGCTACATCCCCGGGACTCCTGGGGTACAATGAGCAGTTCTTC.

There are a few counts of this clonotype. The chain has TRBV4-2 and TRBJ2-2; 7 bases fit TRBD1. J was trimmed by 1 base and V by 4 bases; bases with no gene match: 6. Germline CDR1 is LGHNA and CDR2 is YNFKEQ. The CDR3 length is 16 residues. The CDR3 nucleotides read TGTGCCAGCAGCCGGACCGGGACAGAGAACACCGGGGAGCTGTTTTTT. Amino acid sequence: CASSRTGTENTGELFF.

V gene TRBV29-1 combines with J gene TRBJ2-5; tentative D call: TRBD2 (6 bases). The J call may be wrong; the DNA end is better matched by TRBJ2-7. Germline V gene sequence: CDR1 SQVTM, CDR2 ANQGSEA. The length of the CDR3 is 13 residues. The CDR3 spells CSAGRGTLDEQYF. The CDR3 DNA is TGCAGCGCCGGACGAGGGACTTTGGACGAGCAGTACTTC.

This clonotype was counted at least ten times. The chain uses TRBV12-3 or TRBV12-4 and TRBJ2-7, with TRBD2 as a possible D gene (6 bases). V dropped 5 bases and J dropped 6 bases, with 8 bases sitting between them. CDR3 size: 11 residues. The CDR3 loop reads CASSISGEQYF. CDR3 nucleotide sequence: TGTGCCAGCAGTATTAGCGGCGAGCAGTACTTC.

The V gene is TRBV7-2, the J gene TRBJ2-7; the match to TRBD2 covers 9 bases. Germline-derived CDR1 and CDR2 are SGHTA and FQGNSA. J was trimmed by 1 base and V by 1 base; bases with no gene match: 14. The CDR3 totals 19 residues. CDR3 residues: CASSLGIGLAGALSYEQYF. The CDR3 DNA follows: TGTGCCAGCAGCTTAGGAATAGGTTTAGCGGGAGCTCTGTCCTACGAGCAGTACTTC.

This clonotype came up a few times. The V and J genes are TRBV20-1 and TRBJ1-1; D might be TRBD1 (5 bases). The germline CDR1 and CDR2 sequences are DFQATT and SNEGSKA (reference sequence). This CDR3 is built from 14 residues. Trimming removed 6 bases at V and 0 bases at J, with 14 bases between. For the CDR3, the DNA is TGCAGTGCCCACCATAGGGGCATGAACACTGAAGCTTTCTTT. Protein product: CSAHHRGMNTEAFF.

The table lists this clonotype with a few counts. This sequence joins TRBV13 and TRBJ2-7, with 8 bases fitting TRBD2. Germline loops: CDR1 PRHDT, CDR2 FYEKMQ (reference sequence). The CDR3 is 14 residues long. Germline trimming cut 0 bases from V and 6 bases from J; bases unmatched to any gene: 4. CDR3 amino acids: CASSLGAGAAEQYF. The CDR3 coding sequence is TGTGCCAGCAGCTTAGGAGCGGGAGCTGCCGAGCAGTACTTC.

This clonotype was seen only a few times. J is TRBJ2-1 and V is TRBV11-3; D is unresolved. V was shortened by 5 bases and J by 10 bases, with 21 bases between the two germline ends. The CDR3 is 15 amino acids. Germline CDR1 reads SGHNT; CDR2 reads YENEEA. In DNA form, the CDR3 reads TGTGCCAGCAGCCATCGAAAGTCTGCACACGGGGAGCAGTTCTTC. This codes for CASSHRKSAHGEQFF.

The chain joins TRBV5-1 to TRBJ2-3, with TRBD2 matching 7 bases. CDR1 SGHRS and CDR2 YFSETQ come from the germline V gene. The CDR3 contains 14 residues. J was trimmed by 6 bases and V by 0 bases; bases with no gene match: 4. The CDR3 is CASSLETSQDTQYF. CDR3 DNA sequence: TGCGCCAGCAGCTTGGAGACTAGCCAGGATACGCAGTATTTT.

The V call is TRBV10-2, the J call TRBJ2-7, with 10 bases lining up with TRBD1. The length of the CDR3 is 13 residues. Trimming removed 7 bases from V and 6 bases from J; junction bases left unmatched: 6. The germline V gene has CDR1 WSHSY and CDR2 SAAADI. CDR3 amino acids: CASTRDRGGEQYF. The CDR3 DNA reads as TGCGCCAGCACCCGGGACAGGGGTGGCGAGCAGTACTTC.

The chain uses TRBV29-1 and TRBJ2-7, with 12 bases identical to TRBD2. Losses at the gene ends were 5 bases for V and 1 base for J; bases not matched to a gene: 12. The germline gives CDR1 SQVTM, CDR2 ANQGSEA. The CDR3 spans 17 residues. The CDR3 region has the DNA TGCAGCGTTTTGATGGGGGGGACTAGCGGGCAGTCCTACGAGCAGTACTTC. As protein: CSVLMGGTSGQSYEQYF.

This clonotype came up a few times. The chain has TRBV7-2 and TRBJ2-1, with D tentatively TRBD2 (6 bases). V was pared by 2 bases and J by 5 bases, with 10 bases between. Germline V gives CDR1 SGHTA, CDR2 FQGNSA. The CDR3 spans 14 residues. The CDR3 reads CASSLRGDHNEQFF. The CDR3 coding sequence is TGTGCCAGCAGCTTACGCGGGGACCACAATGAGCAGTTCTTC.

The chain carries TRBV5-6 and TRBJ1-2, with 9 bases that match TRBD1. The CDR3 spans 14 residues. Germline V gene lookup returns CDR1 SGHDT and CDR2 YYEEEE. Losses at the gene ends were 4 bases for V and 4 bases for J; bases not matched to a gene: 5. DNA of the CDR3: TGTGCCAGCAGCGGCACAGGGGGCGGCTATGGCTACACCTTC. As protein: CASSGTGGGYGYTF.

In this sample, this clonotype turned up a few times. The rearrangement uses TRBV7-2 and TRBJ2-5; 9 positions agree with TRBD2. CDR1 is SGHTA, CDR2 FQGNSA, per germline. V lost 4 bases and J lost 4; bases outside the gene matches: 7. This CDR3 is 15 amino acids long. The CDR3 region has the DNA TGTGCCAGCAGCTCAGATAGCGGGAGCGGAGAGACCCAGTACTTC. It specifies CASSSDSGSGETQYF.

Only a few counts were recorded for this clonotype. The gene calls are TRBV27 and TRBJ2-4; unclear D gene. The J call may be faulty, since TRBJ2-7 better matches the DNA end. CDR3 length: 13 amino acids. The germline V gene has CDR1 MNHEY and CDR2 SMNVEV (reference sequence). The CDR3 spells CASSLLGGDEQYF. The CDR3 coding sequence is TGTGCCAGCAGCCTTCTGGGTGGGGACGAGCAGTACTTC.